A selection of T cell receptor beta chains follows, all from one sample in a study of cytomegalovirus exposure and HLA in healthy donors. The assay was immunoSEQ multiplex PCR, and TCRdb's table has in-frame clones only and misses some. In the table there are about 150,000 clones, 80% of which are singletons. Material for sequencing was PBMCs. The origin of the receptors is a man aged 30 to 45 in good health and CMV-seropositive. CDR3s leave out the opening cysteine and the closing phenylalanine or tryptophan.

TRBV6-1,TRBJ1-4,ASSETGTDNEKLF
TRBV2,TRBJ2-7,ASSEDSVSSYEQY
TRBV19,TRBJ2-7,ASSIVGETGAPYEQY
TRBV10-3,TRBJ2-3,AISEPAGGTQY
TRBV5-1,TRBJ1-4,ASSKNSPATNEKLF
TRBV9,TRBJ1-5,ASSVGTGVGQPQH
TRBV7-9,TRBJ1-2,ASSLDGSSEGGSYGYT
TRBV28,TRBJ1-2,ASSPRGGVVNYGYT
TRBV5-6,TRBJ2-7,ASSQWYSLYEQY
TRBV2,TRBJ2-1,ASSEQGFDEQF
TRBV7-7,TRBJ2-1,ASSLDGNYNEQF
TRBV19,TRBJ1-3,ATKTGTTGNTIY
TRBV10-1,TRBJ2-5,ASSGSGRAVETQY
TRBV5-4,TRBJ1-1,ASSLVGLTEAF
TRBV4-1,TRBJ2-2,ASSQSSGRASFTGELF
TRBV28,TRBJ2-1,ASSLLPGGSYNEQF
TRBV28,TRBJ2-7,ASSFQGYSYEQY
TRBV5-6,TRBJ2-7,ASSGRTGIYEQY
TRBV5-1,TRBJ1-2,ASSLGSLSA
TRBV15,TRBJ2-3,ATSRVQTSYTDTQY
TRBV7-7,TRBJ2-2,ASSPTSGATGELF
TRBV9,TRBJ2-1,ASSAPGLAGGPSEQF
TRBV19,TRBJ1-5,ASSMGQGLNQPQH
TRBV5-1,TRBJ1-1,ASSLQENTEAF
TRBV9,TRBJ2-1,ASRSGTSGYNEQF
TRBV29-1,TRBJ2-3,SVDPGTDTQY
TRBV5-4,TRBJ2-7,ASSLQGSYEQY
TRBV28,TRBJ1-3,ASSPQQGSSGNTIY
TRBV10-3,TRBJ2-3,AISLPSTDTQY
TRBV30,TRBJ1-2,ASHRDRPRGYT
TRBV29-1,TRBJ2-1,SVYGQGDLSEQF
TRBV9,TRBJ1-3,ASSVGRASGNTIY
TRBV27,TRBJ2-3,ASRTGGRDTQY
TRBV18,TRBJ1-1,ASSPTGGEAF
TRBV15,TRBJ2-5,ATSRAGQPQETQY
TRBV9,TRBJ2-5,ASSVDLREETQY
TRBV7-2,TRBJ1-1,ASSFLSRRAF
TRBV19,TRBJ2-7,ASSVNTGSYEQY
TRBV30,TRBJ2-2,AWSVLTISTGELF
TRBV6-5,TRBJ1-2,ASSPKGRDRQQYT
TRBV4-1,TRBJ1-5,ASSQGAGRGYSNQPQH
TRBV9,TRBJ2-2,ASSVGRANTGELF
TRBV6-5,TRBJ2-5,ASRRQGLEQY
TRBV28,TRBJ1-2,AGQGVLGSGGYT
TRBV2,TRBJ2-7,ASRPGTRHGPGVEQY
TRBV30,TRBJ2-7,AWSPGLAGGQQY